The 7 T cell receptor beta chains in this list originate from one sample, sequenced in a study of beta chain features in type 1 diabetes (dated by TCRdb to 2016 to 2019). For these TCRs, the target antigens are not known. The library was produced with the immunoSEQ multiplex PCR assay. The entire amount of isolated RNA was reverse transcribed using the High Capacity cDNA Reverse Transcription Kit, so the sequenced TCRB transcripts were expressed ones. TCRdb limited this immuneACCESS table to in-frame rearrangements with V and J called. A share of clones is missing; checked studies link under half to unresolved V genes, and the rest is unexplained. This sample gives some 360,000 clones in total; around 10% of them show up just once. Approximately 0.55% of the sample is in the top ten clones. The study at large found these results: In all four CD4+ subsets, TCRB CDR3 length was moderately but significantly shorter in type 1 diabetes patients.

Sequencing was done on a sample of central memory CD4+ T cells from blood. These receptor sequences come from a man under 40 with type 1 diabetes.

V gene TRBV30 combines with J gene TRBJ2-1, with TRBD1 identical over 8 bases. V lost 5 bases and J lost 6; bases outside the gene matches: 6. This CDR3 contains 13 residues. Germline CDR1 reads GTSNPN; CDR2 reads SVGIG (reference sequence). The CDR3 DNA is TGTGCCTGGGCCGGGACAGGCCGCAATGAGCAGTTCTTC. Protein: CAWAGTGRNEQFF.

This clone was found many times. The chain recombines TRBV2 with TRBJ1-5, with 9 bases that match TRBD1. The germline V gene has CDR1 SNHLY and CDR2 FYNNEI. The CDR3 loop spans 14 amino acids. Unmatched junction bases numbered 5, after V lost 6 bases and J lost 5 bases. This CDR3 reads CASSGDRGDQPQHF. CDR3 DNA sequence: TGTGCCAGCAGCGGTGACAGGGGGGATCAGCCCCAGCATTTT.

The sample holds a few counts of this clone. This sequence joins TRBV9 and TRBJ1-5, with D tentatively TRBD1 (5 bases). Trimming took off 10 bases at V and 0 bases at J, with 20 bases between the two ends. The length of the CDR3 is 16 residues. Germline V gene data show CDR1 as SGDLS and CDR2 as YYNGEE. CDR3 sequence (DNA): TGTGCCTCCCGGGACCGGACCACTTATAGCAATCAGCCCCAGCATTTT. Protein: CASRDRTTYSNQPQHF.

CDR3 DNA sequence: TGTGCCAGCAGCTCACCCGACAGGGGGGAGACCCAGTACTTC. Its protein is CASSSPDRGETQYF. The chain joins TRBV7-9 to TRBJ2-5; TRBD1 agrees at 9 bases. The CDR3 has 14 amino acids. The germline gives CDR1 SEHNR, CDR2 FQNEAQ (reference sequence). Trimming at V came to 4 bases and at J to 5 bases, leaving 5 bases not matched to a gene.

The CDR3 loop is CASSPIGKEGYEQYF. In DNA form, the CDR3 reads TGTGCCAGCAGCCCCATCGGGAAGGAGGGGTACGAGCAGTACTTC. This chain connects TRBV7-2 to TRBJ2-7; tentative D call: TRBD2 (6 bases). The germline V and J ends were trimmed by 5 bases and 4 bases, with 18 bases remaining between them. The V gene's germline CDR1 is SGHTA and CDR2 FQGNSA. This CDR3 is 15 amino acids long.

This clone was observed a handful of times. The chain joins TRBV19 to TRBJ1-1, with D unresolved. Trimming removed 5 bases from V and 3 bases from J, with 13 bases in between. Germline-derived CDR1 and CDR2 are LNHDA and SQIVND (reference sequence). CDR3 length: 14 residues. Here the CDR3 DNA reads TGTGCCAGTAGTTCGGACGGTTGGTACACTGAAGCTTTCTTT. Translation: CASSSDGWYTEAFF.

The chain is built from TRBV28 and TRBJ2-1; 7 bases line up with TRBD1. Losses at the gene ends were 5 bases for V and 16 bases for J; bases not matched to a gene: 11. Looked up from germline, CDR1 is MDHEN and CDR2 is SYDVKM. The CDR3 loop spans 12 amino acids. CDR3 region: CASSAQAGGIFF. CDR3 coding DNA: TGTGCCAGCAGTGCCCAGGCAGGGGGTATTTTCTTC.